Below, 28 T cell receptor beta chains from the same sample are listed, as sequenced in a study of T cells in Graves' hyperthyroidism and ophthalmopathy. RNA transcripts yielded amplified TCR beta CDR3 regions. First-round RT-PCR of the TCR CDR3 relied on the HTBI primer set. Each CDR3 protein gets one entry after TCRdb re-called the multiplex PCR reads with MiXCR. Among about 380,000 distinct CDR3 sequences listed, under 20% were seen once. The sample consisted of blood. The receptors stem from a man aged 18 to 30 with Graves' ophthalmopathy.

V is TRBV29-1 and J is TRBJ1-2; D not resolved. CDR3 length equals 15 residues. CDR1 is SQVTM, CDR2 ANQGSEA, per germline. Trimming took 0 bases from V and 2 from J, leaving 13 bases between them. The CDR3 spells CSVEDRQVSNYGYTF. The CDR3 bases are TGCAGCGTTGAAGATAGGCAGGTATCGAACTATGGCTACACCTTC. Complete variable domain (other parts from reference TRBV29-1 and TRBJ1-2): SAVISQKPSRDICQRGTSLTIQCQVDSQVTMMFWYRQQPGQSLTLIATANQGSEATYESGFVIDKFPISRPNLTFSTLTVSNMSPEDSSIYLCSVEDRQVSNYGYTFGSGTRLTVV.

This clonotype has more than one count but fewer than ten. The chain uses TRBV27 and TRBJ2-1; the match to TRBD2 covers 9 bases. The CDR3 is made up of 17 amino acids. After removal of 5 bases from V and 0 bases from J, the junction contained 8 bases not matched to a gene. The V gene's germline CDR1 is MNHEY and CDR2 SMNVEV (reference sequence). The CDR3: CASSPRLAGVSYNEQFF. CDR3 sequence (DNA): TGTGCCAGCAGTCCCCGTTTAGCGGGGGTCTCCTACAATGAGCAGTTCTTC.

This clonotype was counted ten times or more. The chain uses TRBV11-3 and TRBJ2-1; TRBD2 is a possible D gene (6 bases). Germline CDR1 SGHNT, CDR2 YENEEA. CDR3 size: 14 residues. Trimming left V 3 bases short and J 3 bases short, with 9 bases between. The CDR3 loop is CASSFAGRYNEQFF. The CDR3 DNA sequence: TGTGCCAGCAGCTTCGCGGGGCGCTACAATGAGCAGTTCTTC.

This clonotype was seen a handful of times. The chain carries TRBV28 and TRBJ2-3; 9 nucleotides match TRBD2. V lost 6 bases to trimming and J lost 4 bases; unmatched junction nucleotides: 8. The germline V gene has CDR1 MDHEN and CDR2 SYDVKM. This CDR3 spans 15 amino acids. CDR3 region: CASRRGRGIADTQYF. The CDR3 bases are TGTGCCAGCAGGCGCGGGAGGGGCATCGCAGATACGCAGTATTTT.

The sample holds many counts of this clonotype. The rearrangement uses TRBV7-2 and TRBJ2-7; D possibly matches TRBD1 or TRBD2 (6 bases each). The CDR3 loop spans 14 amino acids. Trimming removed 5 bases from V and 3 bases from J, with 14 bases in between. Germline-derived CDR1 and CDR2 are SGHTA and FQGNSA. CDR3 in DNA: TGTGCCAGCAGCCACCCGGAGGGGGGCTACGAGCAGTACTTC. Translated, it gives CASSHPEGGYEQYF.

This clonotype has only a few counts. This chain uses TRBV24-1 with TRBJ1-2, with 10 bases lining up with TRBD1. The CDR3 sequence is 18 residues long. The germline gives CDR1 KGHDR, CDR2 SFDVKD. J was trimmed by 4 bases and V by 3 bases; bases with no gene match: 13. CDR3 in amino acids: CATSDGVTGGGGGYGYTF. For the CDR3, the DNA is TGTGCCACCAGTGATGGAGTGACAGGGGGCGGCGGGGGCTATGGCTACACCTTC.

V is TRBV2 and J is TRBJ1-2, with a possible D match to TRBD1 (6 bases). V was clipped by 7 bases and J by 4 bases, with 22 bases between them. Per germline, CDR1 SNHLY and CDR2 FYNNEI. The CDR3 totals 16 residues. The CDR3, as DNA: TGTGCCAGCACGGACAGACGCGTCGGGGGCCTCTATGGCTACACCTTC. It codes for CASTDRRVGGLYGYTF.

Of note for this clonotype: At one end, the junction sequence differs from germline, possibly due to a read error. The chain combines TRBV4-1 with TRBJ1-3; D is possibly TRBD1 (5 bases). Per the germline V gene, CDR1 is MGHRA and CDR2 is YSYEKL. The CDR3 consists of 15 residues. The DNA for the CDR3 is TGCGCCAACAGCCAAGCTGGGGCCTCTGGAAACACCATATATTTT. This translates into CANSQAGASGNTIYF.

The J gene is TRBJ2-1, the V gene TRBV2; a weak D match, TRBD2 (6 bases). Between the trimmed V and J ends, which lost 6 bases and 5 bases, there was a span of 14 bases. Germline V gene data show CDR1 as SNHLY and CDR2 as FYNNEI. This CDR3 region has 14 residues. This CDR3 reads CASRVRGGNNEQFF. The CDR3 nucleotides read TGTGCCAGCAGAGTTCGCGGAGGGAACAATGAGCAGTTCTTC.

This clonotype was seen at least ten times. This chain uses TRBV7-9 with TRBJ2-7; D is possibly TRBD1 or TRBD2 (5 bases each). CDR3 length: 14 amino acids. Germline V gene sequence: CDR1 SEHNR, CDR2 FQNEAQ (reference sequence). V was cut by 1 base and J by 9 bases, with 16 bases left in between. CDR3 loop: CASSLGGTPTGQYF. CDR3 nucleotides: TGTGCCAGCAGCTTAGGAGGGACGCCCACCGGGCAGTACTTC.

The chain links TRBV25-1 to TRBJ2-1; 7 bases match TRBD1. The CDR3 extends over 15 amino acids. V dropped 4 bases and J dropped 9; count of bases not matched to a gene: 12. Germline V gene data show CDR1 as MGHDK and CDR2 as SYGVNS. As DNA, the CDR3 is TGTGCCAGCAGTGGAATCCGACAGGGAAGAGGTGAGCAGTTCTTC. As protein: CASSGIRQGRGEQFF.

Written as DNA, the CDR3 is TGTGCCAGCAGCGTACAGGGAGTGCAGTACTTC. Protein: CASSVQGVQYF. The V and J genes are TRBV11-2 and TRBJ2-7; D might be TRBD1 (6 bases). There are 11 residues in the CDR3. CDR1 SGHAT and CDR2 FQNNGV come from the germline V gene. V lost 5 bases and J 9 bases, leaving 11 bases between the germline ends. Using reference TRBV11-2 and TRBJ2-7 for the parts outside the CDR3, the full variable domain is EAGVAQSPRYKIIEKRQSVAFWCNPISGHATLYWYQQILGQGPKLLIQFQNNGVVDDSQLPKDRFSAERLKGVDSTLKIQPAKLEDSAVYLCASSVQGVQYFGPGTRLTVT.

The genes are TRBV19 and TRBJ1-6; perhaps TRBD1 as D (6 bases). Trimming left V 8 bases short and J 5 bases short, with 16 bases between. The CDR3 contains 15 residues. CDR1 and CDR2 (germline): LNHDA, SQIVND (reference sequence). The CDR3 coding sequence is TGTGCCAGTGAAAGGACCGGGGGCCATAATTCACCCCTCCACTTT. This gives the protein CASERTGGHNSPLHF.

The genes are TRBV5-1 and TRBJ2-5; the D gene is possibly TRBD2 (5 bases). The CDR3 is 14 residues long. The V and J ends lost 5 bases and 4 bases respectively, with 15 bases between them. Germline CDR1 is SGHRS and CDR2 is YFSETQ. DNA for the CDR3: TGCGCCAGCAGTTTCCAGACTATTGCAGAGACCCAGTACTTC. It codes for CASSFQTIAETQYF.

This clonotype was found many times. The chain joins TRBV7-2 to TRBJ1-1, with D uncertain. Germline-derived CDR1 and CDR2 are SGHTA and FQGNSA. The CDR3 runs to 15 residues. With 1 base removed from V and 3 bases from J, the gap between germline ends came to 12 bases. CDR3 in amino acids: CASSLEARPHTEAFF. In DNA, the CDR3 is TGTGCCAGCAGCTTAGAAGCCAGGCCCCACACTGAAGCTTTCTTT. The entire variable domain, with the rest obtained from reference TRBV7-2 and TRBJ1-1, is as follows: GAGVSQSPSNKVTEKGKDVELRCDPISGHTALYWYRQSLGQGLEFLIYFQGNSAPDKSGLPSDRFSAERTGGSVSTLTIQRTQQEDSAVYLCASSLEARPHTEAFFGQGTRLTVV.

The sample holds one count of this clonotype. A read error is possible here, since a much larger clone lies one base away. This chain joins TRBV27 and TRBJ2-5, with D maybe TRBD2 (6 bases). The CDR3 covers 14 residues. The ends were cut back, 3 bases at V and 5 bases at J, with 13 bases in the middle. CDR1 MNHEY and CDR2 SMNVEV come from the germline V gene (reference sequence). CDR3 sequence: CASSLTAGMETQYF. CDR3 sequence (DNA): TGTGCCAGCAGTTTGACGGCGGGGATGGAGACCCAGTACTTC.

The chain combines TRBV15 with TRBJ1-3, with D tentatively TRBD1 (5 bases). V was trimmed by 1 base and J by 4 bases, leaving 5 bases between them. CDR3 length: 13 amino acids. Germline CDR1 and CDR2: LNHNV and YYDKDF (reference sequence). CDR3 sequence reads: CATSRAGGNTIYF. In nucleotides, the CDR3 is TGTGCCACCAGCAGAGCAGGGGGAAACACCATATATTTT.

This clonotype was found many times. The J gene is TRBJ1-2, the V gene TRBV10-3, with TRBD1 identical over 7 bases. Germline V gene data show CDR1 as ENHRY and CDR2 as SYGVKD. This CDR3 is 14 amino acids long. The V gene end was trimmed by 4 bases and the J gene end by 8 bases; junction bases not matched to a gene: 10. Here the CDR3 reads CAISATGVVWGYTF. The CDR3 coding sequence is TGTGCCATCAGTGCAACAGGGGTTGTTTGGGGCTACACCTTC.

The V gene is TRBV20-1, the J gene TRBJ2-7; D may be TRBD1 (5 bases). CDR1 and CDR2 from the germline V gene are DFQATT and SNEGSKA (reference sequence). V was trimmed by 2 bases and J by 3 bases, leaving 14 bases between them. The CDR3 loop spans 14 amino acids. The CDR3 reads CSARKQGRNYEQYF. The DNA for the CDR3 is TGCAGTGCTAGAAAGCAGGGTAGGAACTACGAGCAGTACTTC.

This clonotype has a count of ten or more. The rearrangement links TRBV10-1 to TRBJ2-7; D uncertain. V lost 3 bases to trimming and J lost 7 bases, with 13 bases between them. This CDR3 is built from 13 residues. The germline V gene has CDR1 WNHNN and CDR2 SYGVQD (reference sequence). The CDR3: CASSDVEMGEQYF. The CDR3 region has the DNA TGCGCCAGCAGTGATGTGGAAATGGGTGAGCAGTACTTC.

The chain uses TRBV5-1 and TRBJ2-1, with 7 bases identical to TRBD1. The trim removed 4 bases at V and 8 bases at J, leaving 3 bases unmatched. Looked up from germline, CDR1 is SGHRS and CDR2 is YFSETQ. The CDR3 extends over 12 amino acids. The CDR3 is CASSKGADEQFF. The CDR3 DNA sequence: TGCGCCAGCAGCAAGGGGGCGGATGAGCAGTTCTTC.

This clonotype came up a few times. The chain links TRBV5-1 to TRBJ2-2; TRBD1 agrees at 7 bases. This CDR3 comprises 14 residues. V lost 4 bases, J lost 6 bases, and 6 bases stayed unmatched. CDR1 SGHRS and CDR2 YFSETQ come from the germline V gene. The CDR3 region is CASSPGQPAGELFF. The DNA of the CDR3 is TGCGCCAGCAGCCCGGGACAGCCGGCCGGGGAGCTGTTTTTT. The variable domain in full, completed from reference TRBV5-1 and TRBJ2-2, reads KAGVTQTPRYLIKTRGQQVTLSCSPISGHRSVSWYQQTPGQGLQFLFEYFSETQRNKGNFPGRFSGRQFSNSRSEMNVSTLELGDSALYLCASSPGQPAGELFFGEGSRLTVL.

The CDR3 DNA sequence: TGTGCCAGCAGCGTAGTAGCGGGGGCAAGCACAGATACGCAGTATTTT. Encoded protein: CASSVVAGASTDTQYF. The chain employs TRBV9 and TRBJ2-3; 9 bases line up with TRBD2. Germline V gene sequence: CDR1 SGDLS, CDR2 YYNGEE. The CDR3 runs 16 residues. The junction had 2 bases not matched to a gene; V was cut back by 0 bases and J by 0 bases.

This clonotype was picked up a small number of times. The chain carries TRBV6-1 and TRBJ2-2; TRBD2 matches 12 bases. From germline, CDR1 is MNHNS and CDR2 SASEGT. V was clipped by 5 bases and J by 7 bases; unmatched bases: 11. CDR3 length: 17 amino acids. In nucleotides, the CDR3 is TGTGCCAGCAGTAATCTACTAGCGGGGGGCCGGGGCGGGGAGCTGTTTTTT. Protein: CASSNLLAGGRGGELFF.

V usage is TRBV20-1 and J usage is TRBJ2-1, with 7 bases fitting TRBD1. The germline CDR1 and CDR2 sequences are DFQATT and SNEGSKA (reference sequence). The trim removed 8 bases at V and 6 bases at J, leaving 10 bases unmatched. This CDR3 is built from 13 residues. This CDR3 reads CSPPGQKVNEQFF. The CDR3 DNA reads as TGCAGTCCGCCGGGACAGAAAGTCAATGAGCAGTTCTTC.

The table lists this clonotype with many counts. In nucleotides, the CDR3 is TGTGCCAGCATTAGACAGGGGAACACCGGGGAGCTGTTTTTT. This codes for CASIRQGNTGELFF. This chain links TRBV2 with TRBJ2-2; 7 bases fit TRBD1. Germline CDR1 and CDR2: SNHLY and FYNNEI. There are 14 residues in the CDR3. V dropped 7 bases and J dropped 1; count of bases not matched to a gene: 3.

This clonotype was counted many times. The rearrangement joins TRBV7-8 to TRBJ1-2, with 8 bases lining up with TRBD1. The CDR3 spans 15 residues. The trim removed 1 base at V and 4 bases at J, leaving 5 bases unmatched. Germline assignment: CDR1 SGHVS and CDR2 FQNEAQ. CDR3 sequence reads: CASSLDPGGGYGYTF. CDR3 nucleotides: TGTGCCAGCAGCTTAGACCCAGGGGGCGGCTATGGCTACACCTTC.

This clonotype has at least ten counts. The rearrangement links TRBV7-2 to TRBJ1-1; D gene ambiguous. CDR3 length: 13 residues. The V end was cut by 5 bases, the J end by 4 bases, with 11 bases between. The V gene's germline CDR1 is SGHTA and CDR2 FQGNSA. CDR3 amino acids: CASSRKGSTEAFF. DNA of the CDR3: TGTGCCAGCAGCCGTAAAGGGAGCACTGAAGCTTTCTTT.